The table lists the clone carrying this T cell receptor beta chain with a few counts. Authors' analysis steps: Amplified reference gene primers provided the basis for estimating nucleated cell counts. Libraries were prepared by immunoSEQ multiplex PCR; TCRdb keeps only in-frame clonotypes and omits some of them. Clone size and V and J calls were adopted from that table, with D and trimming inferred from the DNA. The table has more than 150,000 clones, just over 85% seen once. Germline-derived CDR1 and CDR2 are MNHEY and SVGEGT. The ends were cut back, 0 bases at V and 6 bases at J, with 9 bases in the middle. This CDR3 has 14 amino acids. The entry originates in a study of blood T cell repertoires in COVID-19.

This chain links TRBV6-2 or TRBV6-3 with TRBJ1-5; D is unclear. The receptor comes from a man between 50 and 59 years old with active or convalescent COVID-19. Sequenced material: peripheral blood. As DNA, the CDR3 is TGTGCCAGCAGTTACTCGGGTGGGAGTCAGCCCCAGCATTTT. Translation gives CASSYSGGSQPQHF.